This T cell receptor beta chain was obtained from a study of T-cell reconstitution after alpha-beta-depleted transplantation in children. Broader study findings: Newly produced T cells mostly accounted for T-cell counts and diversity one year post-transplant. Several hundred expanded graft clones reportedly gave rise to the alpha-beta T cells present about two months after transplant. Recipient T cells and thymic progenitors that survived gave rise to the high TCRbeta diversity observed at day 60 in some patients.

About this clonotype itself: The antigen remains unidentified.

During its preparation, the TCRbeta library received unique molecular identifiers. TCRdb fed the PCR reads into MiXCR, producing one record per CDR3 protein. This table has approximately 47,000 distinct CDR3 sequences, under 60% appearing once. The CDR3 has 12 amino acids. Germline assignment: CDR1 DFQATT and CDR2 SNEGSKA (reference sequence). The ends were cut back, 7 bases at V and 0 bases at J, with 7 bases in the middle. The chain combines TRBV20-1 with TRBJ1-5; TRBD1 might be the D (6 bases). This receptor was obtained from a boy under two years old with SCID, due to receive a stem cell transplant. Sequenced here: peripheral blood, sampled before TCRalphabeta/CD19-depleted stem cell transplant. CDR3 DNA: TGCAGTGGGGGGCCTAGCAATCAGCCCCAGCATTTT. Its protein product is CSGGPSNQPQHF.